The T cell receptor (beta chain) under discussion was sequenced for a study of blood T cell repertoires in COVID-19. Across the whole study: The United States, Italy and Spain supplied acute and convalescent COVID-19 samples. Sample material is recorded as cDNA or gDNA derived from T cells, B-cell-depleted T cells, or PBMCs.

CDR1 is SGHDT, CDR2 YYEEEE, per germline. The CDR3 length is 15 residues. V was cut by 4 bases and J by 0 bases, with 14 bases left in between. Sequencing was performed with immunoSEQ multiplex PCR; in TCRdb, only in-frame clones are kept and a portion is missing. This table holds more than 300,000 clones, around nine tenths found once. The chain joins TRBV5-6 to TRBJ2-7; D unclear. Input material: peripheral blood. The clonotype originates from a woman under 30 who had recovered from COVID-19. The CDR3 loop reads CASSRLSASSYEQYV. CDR3 DNA sequence: TGTGCCAGCAGCCGGCTCAGCGCGAGCTCCTACGAGCAGTACGTC.